Following are 19 T cell receptor beta chains from one sample sequenced in a study of control samples from healthy donors and cancer patients. Assay used: immunoSEQ multiplex PCR; TCRdb lists only in-frame clones, some missing. The sample holds 80,000 or so clones; roughly 91% are singletons and the top ten take about 5.5%. Source material: blood. The source is a man aged 50-59 years in good health.

This clone ranks as medium-sized. The chain is built from TRBV2 and TRBJ2-3, with a possible D match to TRBD1 (5 bases). V was pared by 8 bases and J by 0 bases, with 15 bases between. Germline V lookup: CDR1 SNHLY, CDR2 FYNNEI. The CDR3 has 15 residues. The CDR3 nucleotides read TGTGCCAGCTCCCGAGGAGCAGGGAGCACAGATACGCAGTATTTT. This encodes CASSRGAGSTDTQYF.

The gene calls are TRBV30 and TRBJ1-3, with TRBD1 matching 7 bases. V trimming: 0 bases; J trimming: 3 bases; junction bases outside the gene matches: 8. The CDR3 runs to 16 residues. Germline assignment: CDR1 GTSNPN and CDR2 SVGIG (reference sequence). The CDR3 loop reads CAWSVGRTGDGNTIYF. The CDR3, as DNA: TGTGCCTGGAGTGTAGGACGGACAGGAGATGGAAACACCATATATTTT.

The V and J genes are TRBV27 and TRBJ2-3; D remains ambiguous. Trimming took 2 bases from V and 2 from J, leaving 8 bases between them. Looked up from germline, CDR1 is MNHEY and CDR2 is SMNVEV (reference sequence). The CDR3 has 14 amino acids. CDR3 DNA: TGTGCCAGCAGTTTACAATCGGCCACAGATACGCAGTATTTT. It codes for CASSLQSATDTQYF.

The chain recombines TRBV5-1 with TRBJ2-1; 12 bases are shared with TRBD2. V dropped 4 bases and J dropped 1; count of bases not matched to a gene: 3. Germline CDR1 reads SGHRS; CDR2 reads YFSETQ. CDR3 length equals 16 residues. CDR3 sequence (DNA): TGCGCCAGCAGCCAACTAGCGGGGGGATCCTACAATGAGCAGTTCTTC. The encoded protein is CASSQLAGGSYNEQFF.

The chain uses TRBV30 and TRBJ2-5; 7 bases line up with TRBD1. Germline V gene sequence: CDR1 GTSNPN, CDR2 SVGIG (reference sequence). The CDR3 is 14 amino acids. V shed 0 bases, J shed 1 base, and the junction held 2 bases outside the gene matches. In DNA, the CDR3 is TGTGCCTGGAGTGTAGGGGGCTCCCAAGAGACCCAGTACTTC. This translates into CAWSVGGSQETQYF.

The chain employs TRBV24-1 and TRBJ2-7; D not certain. Trimming cost V 5 bases and J 0 bases, with 7 bases left between them. The CDR3 is 13 residues long. Germline V lookup: CDR1 KGHDR, CDR2 SFDVKD. The DNA for the CDR3 is TGTGCCACCAGTGCCCGAAGCTCCTACGAGCAGTACTTC. Translating gives CATSARSSYEQYF.

This clone was observed a single time. The genes are TRBV5-1 and TRBJ2-1; D gene ambiguous. V gave up 0 bases and J gave up 2 bases, with 9 bases separating them. Germline loops: CDR1 SGHRS, CDR2 YFSETQ. CDR3 size: 15 residues. This CDR3 is CASSLESPAYNEQFF. The CDR3 nucleotides are TGCGCCAGCAGCTTGGAAAGTCCAGCCTACAATGAGCAGTTCTTC.

This sequence joins TRBV5-1 and TRBJ1-1, with D possibly being TRBD1 (5 bases). CDR3 length: 14 residues. The V gene lost 5 bases and the J gene lost 0 bases, with 11 bases spanning the gap. The germline V gene has CDR1 SGHRS and CDR2 YFSETQ. The CDR3 protein is CASRLGGLNTEAFF. For the CDR3, the DNA is TGCGCCAGCAGACTGGGGGGATTGAACACTGAAGCTTTCTTT.

The V gene is TRBV6-6, the J gene TRBJ1-5; tentative D call: TRBD1 (6 bases). Germline V gene lookup returns CDR1 MNHNY and CDR2 SVGAGI (reference sequence). This CDR3 is 17 amino acids long. Trimming left V 5 bases short and J 0 bases short, with 17 bases between. CDR3 sequence reads: CASSPRGARHSNQPQHF. The CDR3 bases are TGTGCCAGCAGTCCCCGGGGGGCCCGTCATAGCAATCAGCCCCAGCATTTT.

As DNA, the CDR3 is TGTGCCAGCAGCTTGGGAGGAGGGGGATTATCTTTAGGTGGCTACACCTTC. This gives the protein CASSLGGGGLSLGGYTF. The V call is TRBV5-4, the J call TRBJ1-2; D might be TRBD1 (6 bases). Trimming cost V 0 bases and J 7 bases, with 22 bases left between them. The germline CDR1 and CDR2 sequences are SGHNT and YYREEE (reference sequence). The CDR3 totals 17 residues.

The chain is built from TRBV11-1 and TRBJ1-1; 9 bases fit TRBD1. The CDR3 spans 16 residues. With 3 bases clipped from V and 6 bases from J, the junction kept 11 bases outside the gene matches. The germline V gene encodes CDR1 SGHAT and CDR2 FQDESV (reference sequence). The CDR3 protein is CASSLVAWTGVAEAFF. DNA for the CDR3: TGTGCCAGCAGCTTGGTGGCGTGGACAGGGGTCGCTGAAGCTTTCTTT. The full variable domain, its missing parts supplied by reference TRBV11-1 and TRBJ1-1, is EAEVAQSPRYKITEKSQAVAFWCDPISGHATLYWYRQILGQGPELLVQFQDESVVDDSQLPKDRFSAERLKGVDSTLKIQPAELGDSAMYLCASSLVAWTGVAEAFFGQGTRLTVV.

The chain couples TRBV10-3 to TRBJ2-1; 9 bases agree with TRBD2. V gave up 10 bases and J gave up 4 bases; unmatched junction bases: 5. The CDR3 runs 13 residues. Per germline, CDR1 ENHRY and CDR2 SYGVKD. CDR3 loop: CARSGGSYNEQFF. CDR3 DNA: TGTGCCAGAAGCGGGGGGAGTTACAATGAGCAGTTCTTC.

The rearrangement links TRBV19 to TRBJ2-6; D could derive from TRBD1 or TRBD2 (5 bases each). The V gene's germline CDR1 is LNHDA and CDR2 SQIVND (reference sequence). V was pared by 2 bases and J by 4 bases, with 27 bases between. The CDR3 extends over 21 amino acids. The CDR3 spells CASSISSGRAVGFPGANVLTF. In DNA, the CDR3 is TGTGCCAGTAGTATATCGTCAGGGAGAGCGGTCGGTTTCCCCGGGGCCAACGTCCTGACTTTC. Looking up the rest from reference TRBV19 and TRBJ2-6 gives the full variable domain: DGGITQSPKYLFRKEGQNVTLSCEQNLNHDAMYWYRQDPGQGLRLIYYSQIVNDFQKGDIAEGYSVSREKKESFPLTVTSAQKNPTAFYLCASSISSGRAVGFPGANVLTFGAGSRLTVL.

This clone is a singleton in its sample. The chain carries TRBV24-1 and TRBJ1-1; weak D call: TRBD1 (6 bases). Germline CDR1 and CDR2: KGHDR and SFDVKD. The CDR3 sequence is 15 residues long. V was shortened by 7 bases and J by 5 bases, with 19 bases between the two germline ends. The CDR3 sequence is CATRPAVQGGTEAFF. The DNA for the CDR3 is TGTGCCACCAGGCCGGCGGTACAGGGCGGAACTGAAGCTTTCTTT.

This chain connects TRBV7-9 to TRBJ1-4, with 7 bases identical to TRBD1. CDR3 size: 14 residues. Germline V gene sequence: CDR1 SEHNR, CDR2 FQNEAQ (reference sequence). The trim removed 2 bases at V and 8 bases at J, leaving 5 bases unmatched. The CDR3 DNA reads as TGTGCCAGCAGCTTAAGGCAGGGGGGAGAAAAACTGTTTTTT. Translating it yields CASSLRQGGEKLFF.

V is TRBV5-5 and J is TRBJ2-3; 12 bases map to TRBD2. This CDR3 region has 17 residues. V lost 4 bases, J lost 5 bases, and 11 bases stayed unmatched. From germline, CDR1 is SGHKS and CDR2 YYEKEE (reference sequence). This CDR3 is CASSPTLAGGHEDTQYF. CDR3 nucleotides: TGTGCCAGCAGCCCTACCCTAGCGGGGGGGCATGAAGATACGCAGTATTTT.

The chain has TRBV11-3 and TRBJ1-1, with D possibly being TRBD1 (5 bases). Trimming took off 4 bases at V and 0 bases at J, with 9 bases between the two ends. CDR1 and CDR2 (germline): SGHNT, YENEEA. CDR3 length: 14 amino acids. The CDR3 here is CASSWTGLNTEAFF. In nucleotides, the CDR3 is TGTGCCAGCAGCTGGACGGGACTGAACACTGAAGCTTTCTTT.

The chain carries TRBV29-1 and TRBJ1-2, with D unclear. CDR1 and CDR2 (germline): SQVTM, ANQGSEA. The CDR3 runs to 11 residues. V gave up 4 bases and J gave up 4 bases, with 7 bases separating them. The CDR3 bases are TGCAGCGTTGGACACCCCTATGGCTACACCTTC. Translated, it gives CSVGHPYGYTF.

This chain uses TRBV5-6 with TRBJ1-5; no firm D call. CDR3 length equals 13 residues. Germline CDR1 reads SGHDT; CDR2 reads YYEEEE. Trimming took off 2 bases at V and 4 bases at J, with 7 bases between the two ends. The CDR3 is CASSFGPNQPQHF. The CDR3, as DNA: TGTGCCAGCAGCTTCGGCCCAAATCAGCCCCAGCATTTT.